This TCR beta chain came from a study of identical twins. A single record per CDR3 protein comes from TCRdb applying MiXCR to the 5' RACE reads. The sample includes 200,000 to 250,000 distinct CDR3 sequences, 6% to 9% of them seen just once. The study's findings and limits: Conclusions came from cross-sectional statistical analysis, not from following the same donors.

This clonotype appeared many times. What it binds is unknown. Germline assignment: CDR1 MGHDK and CDR2 SYGVNS. V was pared by 6 bases and J by 2 bases, with 29 bases of the junction left unmatched. The CDR3 runs 22 residues. The same data also went into a second study, on yellow fever vaccine responses in identical twins.

The chain combines TRBV25-1 with TRBJ2-5; TRBD1 agrees at 8 bases. The sequence was obtained from a woman younger than 30 in good health. Material: memory (CD45RO+) T cells sorted from blood. The CDR3 sequence: CASSQGVWSFGTGPAGQETQYF. DNA for the CDR3: TGTGCCAGCAGCCAAGGGGTATGGAGTTTCGGGACAGGTCCGGCAGGGCAAGAGACCCAGTACTTC.